This TCR beta chain was profiled in a study of control samples from healthy donors and cancer patients. Produced via immunoSEQ multiplex PCR; TCRdb's table is partial and in-frame only. The sample consists of around 85,000 clones, around 94% of them appearing once. The CDR3 extends over 15 amino acids. The germline gives CDR1 LGHDT, CDR2 YNNKEL (reference sequence). V lost 1 base to trimming and J lost 4 bases; unmatched junction nucleotides: 2. This chain joins TRBV3-1 (or the pseudogene TRBV3-2) and TRBJ2-1, with 9 positions matching TRBD2. Sequences were obtained from blood. This receptor was taken from a woman between 18 and 29 years old in good health. The CDR3 DNA reads TGTGCCAGCAGCCAAGCCAGCGGGAGGTACAATGAGCAGTTCTTC. It yields the protein CASSQASGRYNEQFF.